This T cell receptor beta chain derives from a study of cytomegalovirus exposure and HLA in healthy donors. Study-wide findings and caveats: According to a subsequent analysis, TCR clusters from the first cohort were inclined to appear together in the 90 to 150 validation repertoires.

The donors were members of the validation cohort, which comprised 100 to 150 subjects and was separate from the first cohort of 670 or so subjects. Comments on this clone: No antigen is known for it.

Clones were sequenced by immunoSEQ multiplex PCR, and TCRdb holds only the in-frame ones, with some missing. The sample shows 70,000 to 75,000 clones, roughly 94% of them seen only once. Sequencing was carried out using PBMCs. The receptor was isolated from a woman aged 18-29 years in good health and CMV-seropositive.

Written as DNA, the CDR3 is TGCGCCAGCAGCGGTGCGGGAGGGGCCTACGAGCAGTACTTC. As protein: CASSGAGGAYEQYF. The chain combines TRBV5-1 with TRBJ2-7, with 9 bases lining up with TRBD2. J lost 2 bases, V lost 4 bases, and 4 bases had no gene match. Germline loops: CDR1 SGHRS, CDR2 YFSETQ. This CDR3 has 14 residues. Full variable domain (remainder filled in from reference TRBV5-1 and TRBJ2-7): KAGVTQTPRYLIKTRGQQVTLSCSPISGHRSVSWYQQTPGQGLQFLFEYFSETQRNKGNFPGRFSGRQFSNSRSEMNVSTLELGDSALYLCASSGAGGAYEQYFGPGTRLTVT.